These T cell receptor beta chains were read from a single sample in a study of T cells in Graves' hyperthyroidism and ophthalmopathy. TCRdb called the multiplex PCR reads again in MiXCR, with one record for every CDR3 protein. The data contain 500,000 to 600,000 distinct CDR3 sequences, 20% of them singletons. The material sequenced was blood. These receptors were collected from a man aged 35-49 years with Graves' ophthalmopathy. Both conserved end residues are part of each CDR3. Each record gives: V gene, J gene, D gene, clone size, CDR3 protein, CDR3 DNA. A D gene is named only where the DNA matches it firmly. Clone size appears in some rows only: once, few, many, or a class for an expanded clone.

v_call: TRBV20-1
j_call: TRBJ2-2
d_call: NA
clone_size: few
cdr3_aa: CSARPLTPNTGELFF
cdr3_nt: TGCAGTGCTAGACCCCTGACCCCGAACACCGGGGAGCTGTTTTTT

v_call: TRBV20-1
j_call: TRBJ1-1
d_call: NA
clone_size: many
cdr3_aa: CSASDLRRTEAFF
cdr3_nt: TGCAGTGCTAGTGATCTCCGGAGGACTGAAGCTTTCTTT

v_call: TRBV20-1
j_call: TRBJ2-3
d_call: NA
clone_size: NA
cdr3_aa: CSEGGSTDTQYF
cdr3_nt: TGCAGTGAGGGGGGGAGCACAGATACGCAGTATTTT

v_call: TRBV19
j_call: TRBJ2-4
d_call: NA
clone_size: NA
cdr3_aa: CASCDLISNIQYF
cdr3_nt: TGTGCCAGTTGCGACCTCATTTCCAACATTCAGTACTTC

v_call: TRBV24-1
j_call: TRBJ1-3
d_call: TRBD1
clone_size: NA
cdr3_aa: CATSDSRDRGRTGNTIYF
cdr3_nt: TGTGCCACCAGTGATTCTCGGGACAGGGGGCGAACTGGAAACACCATATATTTT

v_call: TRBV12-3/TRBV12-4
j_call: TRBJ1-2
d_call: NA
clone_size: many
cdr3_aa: CASTPWSGYGYTF
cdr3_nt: TGTGCCAGCACTCCCTGGTCCGGCTATGGCTACACCTTC

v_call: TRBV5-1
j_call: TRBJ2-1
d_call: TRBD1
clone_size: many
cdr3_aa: CASSLNRGQNNEQFF
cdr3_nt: TGCGCCAGCAGCTTGAACAGGGGGCAGAACAATGAGCAGTTCTTC

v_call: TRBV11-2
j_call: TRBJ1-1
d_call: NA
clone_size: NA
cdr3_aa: CASSPHLSSEAFF
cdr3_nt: TGTGCCAGCAGCCCACACCTTTCCTCTGAAGCTTTCTTT

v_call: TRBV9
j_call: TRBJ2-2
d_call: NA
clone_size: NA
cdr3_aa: CASSPSVLMDGELFF
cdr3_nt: TGTGCCAGCAGCCCCAGCGTCCTCATGGACGGGGAGCTGTTTTTT

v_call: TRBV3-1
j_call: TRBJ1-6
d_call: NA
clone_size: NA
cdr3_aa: CASSQGEGTPLHF
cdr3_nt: TGTGCCAGCAGCCAAGGAGAGGGGACACCCCTCCACTTT

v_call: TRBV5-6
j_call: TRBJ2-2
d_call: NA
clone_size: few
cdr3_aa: CASSPTQGSWTGELFF
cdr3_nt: TGTGCCAGCAGCCCCACACAGGGTTCGTGGACCGGGGAGCTGTTTTTT

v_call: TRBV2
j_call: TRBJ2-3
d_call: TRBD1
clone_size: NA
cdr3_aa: CASSNGQGASDTQYF
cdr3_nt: TGTGCCAGCAGTAACGGACAGGGGGCATCGGATACGCAGTATTTT

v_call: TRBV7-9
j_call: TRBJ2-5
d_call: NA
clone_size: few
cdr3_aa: CASSPYSGQETQYF
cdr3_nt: TGTGCCAGCAGCCCCTATAGCGGCCAAGAGACCCAGTACTTC

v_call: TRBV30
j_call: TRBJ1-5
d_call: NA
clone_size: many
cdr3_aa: CAWSVQGKEQPQHF
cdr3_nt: TGTGCCTGGAGTGTACAGGGAAAGGAACAGCCCCAGCATTTT

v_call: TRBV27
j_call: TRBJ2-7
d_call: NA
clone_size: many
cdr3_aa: CASSSVAVGSYEQYF
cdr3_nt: TGTGCCAGCAGTTCCGTAGCGGTCGGCTCCTACGAGCAGTACTTC

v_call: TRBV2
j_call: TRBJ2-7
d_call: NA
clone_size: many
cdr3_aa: CASSEGFEQYF
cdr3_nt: TGTGCCAGCAGTGAAGGGTTCGAGCAGTACTTC

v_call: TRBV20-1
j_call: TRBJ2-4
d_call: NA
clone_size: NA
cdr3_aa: CSALRGRAKNIQYF
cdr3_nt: TGCAGTGCCTTACGGGGGAGAGCCAAAAACATTCAGTACTTC

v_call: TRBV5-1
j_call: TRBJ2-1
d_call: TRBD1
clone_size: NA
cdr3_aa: CASRGQGSAEQFF
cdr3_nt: TGCGCCAGCAGAGGACAGGGCTCCGCTGAGCAGTTCTTC

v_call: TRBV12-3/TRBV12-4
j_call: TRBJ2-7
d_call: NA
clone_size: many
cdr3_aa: CASSRDLEQYF
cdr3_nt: TGTGCCAGCAGCCGTGACCTCGAGCAGTACTTC

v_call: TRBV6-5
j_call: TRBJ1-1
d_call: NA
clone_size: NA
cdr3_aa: CASINIRGAEAFF
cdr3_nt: TGTGCCAGCATTAACATAAGGGGCGCTGAAGCTTTCTTT

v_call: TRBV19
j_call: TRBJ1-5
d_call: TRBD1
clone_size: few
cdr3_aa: CASSKRGQGVYFSNQPQHF
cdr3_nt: TGTGCCAGTAGTAAGAGGGGACAGGGGGTCTACTTTAGCAATCAGCCCCAGCATTTT

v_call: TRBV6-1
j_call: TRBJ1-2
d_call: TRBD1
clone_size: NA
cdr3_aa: CASSRRDRESYTF
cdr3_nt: TGTGCCAGCAGTCGCCGGGACAGGGAAAGCTACACCTTC

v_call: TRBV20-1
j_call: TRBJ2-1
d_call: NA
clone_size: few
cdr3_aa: CSAVGPQGGNEQFF
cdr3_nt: TGCAGTGCTGTTGGACCTCAAGGTGGGAATGAGCAGTTCTTC

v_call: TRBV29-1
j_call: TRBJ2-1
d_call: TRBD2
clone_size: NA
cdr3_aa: CSVPSGRHSSSYNEQFF
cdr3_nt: TGCAGCGTACCTAGCGGGAGGCACTCGAGCTCCTACAATGAGCAGTTCTTC

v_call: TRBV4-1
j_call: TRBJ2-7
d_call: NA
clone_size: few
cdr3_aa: CASGVLQEQYF
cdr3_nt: TGCGCCAGCGGGGTTCTGCAGGAGCAGTACTTC

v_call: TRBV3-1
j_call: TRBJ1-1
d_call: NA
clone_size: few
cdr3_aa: CASSPGGSYTEAFF
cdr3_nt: TGTGCCAGCAGCCCGGGGGGGTCTTACACTGAAGCTTTCTTT

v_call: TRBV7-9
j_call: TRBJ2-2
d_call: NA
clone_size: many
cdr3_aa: CASSSDRRNTGELFF
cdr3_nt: TGTGCCAGCAGCTCCGACAGGCGAAACACCGGGGAGCTGTTTTTT

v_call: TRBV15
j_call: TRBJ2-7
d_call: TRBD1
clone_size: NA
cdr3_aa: CAASREDRGSYEQYF
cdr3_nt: TGTGCCGCCAGCAGAGAGGACAGGGGCTCCTACGAGCAGTACTTC

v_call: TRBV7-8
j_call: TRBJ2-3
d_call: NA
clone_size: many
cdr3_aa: CASSQSGNTDTQYF
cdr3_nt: TGTGCCAGCAGCCAGTCGGGGAACACAGATACGCAGTATTTT

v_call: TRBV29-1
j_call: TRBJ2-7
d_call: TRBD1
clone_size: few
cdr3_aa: CSVEEVNRGYEQYF
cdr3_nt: TGCAGCGTTGAAGAGGTCAACAGGGGCTACGAGCAGTACTTC

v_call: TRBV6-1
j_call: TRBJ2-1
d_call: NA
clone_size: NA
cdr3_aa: CASSELAAASYNEQFF
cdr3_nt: TGTGCCAGCAGTGAACTAGCCGCCGCCTCCTACAATGAGCAGTTCTTC

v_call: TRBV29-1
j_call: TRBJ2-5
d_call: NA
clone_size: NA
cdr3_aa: CSVIGTAIQETQYF
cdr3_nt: TGCAGCGTTATTGGGACTGCTATTCAAGAGACCCAGTACTTC

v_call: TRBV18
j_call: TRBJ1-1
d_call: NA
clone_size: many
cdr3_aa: CASSPREQVLRSNTEAFF
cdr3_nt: TGTGCCAGCTCACCCCGGGAACAGGTACTAAGATCGAACACTGAAGCTTTCTTT

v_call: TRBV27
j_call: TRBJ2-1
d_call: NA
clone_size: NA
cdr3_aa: CASSPYRSYNEQFF
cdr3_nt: TGTGCCAGCAGTCCATATAGGTCCTACAATGAGCAGTTCTTC

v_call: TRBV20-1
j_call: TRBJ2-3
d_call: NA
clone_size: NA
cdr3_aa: CSATLRGGGTQYF
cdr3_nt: TGCAGTGCAACCCTCCGAGGGGGTGGTACGCAGTATTTT

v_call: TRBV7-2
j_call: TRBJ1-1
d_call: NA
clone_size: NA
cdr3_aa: CASYLGGPTEAFF
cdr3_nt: TGTGCCAGCTATCTAGGGGGGCCCACTGAAGCTTTCTTT

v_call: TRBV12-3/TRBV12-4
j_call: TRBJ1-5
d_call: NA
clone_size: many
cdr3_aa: CASSLPPGQPQHF
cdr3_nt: TGTGCCAGCAGTTTGCCCCCCGGACAGCCCCAGCATTTT

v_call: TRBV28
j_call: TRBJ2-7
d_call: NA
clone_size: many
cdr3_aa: CASSTLGQRDEQYF
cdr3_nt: TGTGCCAGCAGTACATTGGGACAACGCGACGAGCAGTACTTC

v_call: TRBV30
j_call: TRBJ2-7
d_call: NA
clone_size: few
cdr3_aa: CAWSGGGIRITYEQYF
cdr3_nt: TGTGCCTGGAGTGGGGGAGGTATCCGAATTACCTACGAGCAGTACTTC

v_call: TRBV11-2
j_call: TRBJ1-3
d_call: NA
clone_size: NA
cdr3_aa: CASSPAPTGNTIYF
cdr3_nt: TGTGCCAGCAGCCCCGCCCCAACGGGAAACACCATATATTTT

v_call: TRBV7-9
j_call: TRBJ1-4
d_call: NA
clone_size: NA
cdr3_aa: CASSLPPGRELFF
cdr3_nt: TGTGCCAGCAGCTTGCCACCCGGACGTGAACTGTTTTTT

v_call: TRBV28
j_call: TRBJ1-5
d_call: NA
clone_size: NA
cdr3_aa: CASRNVRGGSNQPQHF
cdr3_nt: TGTGCCAGCAGAAATGTCCGGGGGGGGTCGAATCAGCCCCAGCATTTT

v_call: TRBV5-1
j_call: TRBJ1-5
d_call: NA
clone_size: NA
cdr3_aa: CASSLWGGDQPQHF
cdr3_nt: TGCGCCAGCAGCTTATGGGGTGGGGATCAGCCCCAGCATTTT

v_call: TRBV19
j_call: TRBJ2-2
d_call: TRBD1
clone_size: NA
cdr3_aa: CASSPQDRGHGELFF
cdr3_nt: TGTGCCAGTAGTCCCCAGGACAGGGGCCACGGGGAGCTGTTTTTT